These T cell receptor beta chains were read from a single sample in a study of vaccination effects on CD4 cells after COVID-19. The data were produced by immunoSEQ multiplex PCR, yet TCRdb's version contains in-frame clones alone and is incomplete. The sample lists roughly 71,000 clones, around 81% seen once, with 1.2% in the top ten. Their antigens remain unidentified. The sequences come from CD4+ T cells from PBMCs cultured with HCoV-229E spike peptides, collected after COVID-19 vaccination. The source of these receptors is a human donor who received a COVID-19 vaccine. The CDR3 runs from the conserved cysteine through the conserved F or W. The D gene is left open where the match is weak. Clone size appears in some rows only: once, few, many, or a class for an expanded clone.

TRBJ1-1	.	TRBD1	TRBV24-1	CATSDSTGGYTEAFF	TGTGCCACCAGTGATTCGACAGGGGGCTACACTGAAGCTTTCTTT
TRBJ1-1	.	.	TRBV6-5	CASKRPGPGTTEAFF	TGTGCCAGCAAGAGACCGGGACCCGGGACCACTGAAGCTTTCTTT
TRBJ2-3	.	TRBD1	TRBV28	CASSPDRAPAQYF	TGTGCCAGCAGTCCAGACAGGGCCCCTGCGCAGTATTTT
TRBJ1-1	.	.	TRBV5-8	CASPGEEGGNTEAFF	TGTGCCAGCCCGGGAGAAGAGGGGGGGAACACTGAAGCTTTCTTT
TRBJ2-3	.	TRBD2	TRBV28	CASSLYSPSAGGPPDTQYF	TGTGCCAGCAGTTTGTACAGCCCGAGTGCGGGGGGGCCCCCAGATACGCAGTATTTT
TRBJ1-5	.	.	TRBV6-2/TRBV6-3	CASSFVAANQPQHF	TGTGCCAGCAGTTTCGTGGCAGCGAATCAGCCCCAGCATTTT
TRBJ1-1	.	.	TRBV18	CASSLGNTEAFF	TGTGCCAGCTCTCTTGGGAACACTGAAGCTTTCTTT
TRBJ1-2	few	TRBD1	TRBV28	CASSLDRVGYGYTF	TGTGCCAGCAGCCTGGACAGGGTAGGCTATGGCTACACCTTC
TRBJ1-3	.	.	TRBV6-2/TRBV6-3	CASSYRDTHPGNTIYF	TGTGCCAGCAGTTACCGTGACACCCATCCTGGAAACACCATATATTTT
TRBJ1-5	few	.	TRBV15	CATSRDRGDQPQHF	TGTGCCACCAGCAGAGACAGGGGAGATCAGCCCCAGCATTTT
TRBJ2-3	.	TRBD2	TRBV5-4	CASSRKTSGGIADTQYF	TGTGCCAGCAGCCGCAAGACTAGCGGGGGGATCGCAGATACGCAGTATTTT
TRBJ2-5	.	.	TRBV15	CATSRLDLEEETQYF	TGTGCCACCAGCAGACTAGACTTGGAGGAAGAGACCCAGTACTTC
TRBJ1-2	once	TRBD1	TRBV5-1	CASSHGTVDYGYTF	TGCGCCAGCAGCCACGGGACAGTTGACTATGGCTACACCTTC
TRBJ1-5	.	.	TRBV6-6	CASSTTSGVSNQPQHF	TGTGCCAGCAGTACTACTTCAGGGGTGAGCAATCAGCCCCAGCATTTT
TRBJ2-3	once	.	TRBV7-3	CASSLTGGTVGTDTQYF	TGTGCCAGCAGCTTAACGGGAGGAACTGTTGGCACAGATACGCAGTATTTT
TRBJ2-3	.	TRBD1	TRBV10-3	CAIRTFGTGSTDTQYF	TGTGCCATCAGGACATTCGGGACAGGGAGCACAGATACGCAGTATTTT
TRBJ1-2	few	TRBD1	TRBV5-1	CASSLGQGSGYTF	TGCGCCAGCAGCTTGGGACAGGGAAGTGGCTACACCTTC
TRBJ2-1	.	TRBD1	TRBV6-5	CASSKTGTFNNEQFF	TGTGCCAGCTCGAAGACAGGGACATTTAACAATGAGCAGTTCTTC
TRBJ1-4	.	.	TRBV30	CAWRGQYEKLFF	TGTGCCTGGAGGGGGCAATATGAAAAACTGTTTTTT
TRBJ1-2	.	.	TRBV2	CASSEARVGGYTF	TGTGCCAGCAGTGAAGCACGGGTAGGGGGCTACACCTTC
TRBJ1-4	.	.	TRBV11-2	CASSLPARRNEKLFF	TGTGCCAGCAGCTTACCAGCCCGGCGGAATGAAAAACTGTTTTTT
TRBJ2-2	.	.	TRBV2	CASSARGPGELFF	TGTGCCAGCAGTGCACGAGGGCCCGGGGAGCTGTTTTTT
TRBJ1-1	.	.	TRBV9	CASSVISGTEAFF	TGTGCCAGCAGCGTTATATCGGGCACTGAAGCTTTCTTT
TRBJ1-1	.	.	TRBV10-1	CASSESKFWGDEAFF	TGCGCCAGCAGTGAGTCCAAATTTTGGGGAGATGAAGCTTTCTTT
TRBJ1-5	.	.	TRBV18	CASSPLLSEQPQHF	TGTGCCAGCTCACCCCTTCTTTCTGAACAGCCCCAGCATTTT
TRBJ2-3	once	.	TRBV9	CASSGGVTDTQYF	TGTGCCAGCAGCGGGGGAGTCACAGATACGCAGTATTTT
TRBJ1-5	.	.	TRBV5-8	CASTRELFNQPQHF	TGTGCCAGCACTAGAGAGCTGTTCAATCAGCCCCAGCATTTT
TRBJ2-1	once	.	TRBV5-4	CASSLGGSVHNEQFF	TGTGCCAGCAGCTTGGGGGGCTCAGTCCACAATGAGCAGTTCTTC